Listed below are T cell receptor beta chains from one sample, sequenced in a study of blood T cell repertoires in COVID-19. Sequencing used immunoSEQ multiplex PCR; TCRdb keeps in-frame clones, though not all of them. The profile shows about 150,000 clones, 60% to 85% of them singletons. The source material was peripheral blood. Receptor source: a man in his forties or fifties with active or convalescent COVID-19. Both conserved end residues are part of each CDR3. A D gene is named only where the DNA matches it firmly. Clone size appears in some rows only: once, few, many, or a class for an expanded clone.

-,TRBV12-3/TRBV12-4,TRBJ1-1,-,TGTGCCAGCAGTGGACAGATGAACACTGAAGCTTTCTTT,CASSGQMNTEAFF
-,TRBV7-9,TRBJ2-1,-,TGTGCCAGCAGTTACGCTCCGGGACAGCGGGAGCGGGCTGAGCAGTTCTTC,CASSYAPGQRERAEQFF
-,TRBV19,TRBJ1-2,-,TGTGCCAGTAGTATTTCGGACTATGGCTACACCTTC,CASSISDYGYTF
TRBD2,TRBV7-2,TRBJ2-7,many,TGTGCCAGCAGCTCACTAGCGGGAACCTACGAGCAGTACTTC,CASSSLAGTYEQYF
TRBD1,TRBV12-5,TRBJ1-1,-,TGTGCTAGTGGTTTGAACAGGGGTGAAGCTTTCTTT,CASGLNRGEAFF
TRBD2,TRBV9,TRBJ2-2,-,TGTGCCAGCAGTCCATACACTAGCGGAGGCACCGGGGAGCTGTTTTTT,CASSPYTSGGTGELFF
TRBD2,TRBV24-1,TRBJ2-1,-,TGTGCCACCAGTCTGAGGTTGGTCCTAGCGGGAGGGAAAAATGAGCAGTTCTTC,CATSLRLVLAGGKNEQFF
-,TRBV7-8,TRBJ2-1,-,TGTGCCAGCAGCGGGAGCTCCTACAATGAGCAGTTCTTC,CASSGSSYNEQFF
-,TRBV3-1/TRBV3-2,TRBJ1-1,-,TGTGCCAGCAGCCAAGAGGGGGCAAGTTTCTGGGGTGAAGCTTTCTTT,CASSQEGASFWGEAFF
TRBD2,TRBV5-1,TRBJ2-7,-,TGCGCCAGCAGCTTGGCTCCAGCGGGAATGGGGTACGAGCAGTACTTC,CASSLAPAGMGYEQYF
TRBD1,TRBV5-1,TRBJ1-5,few,TGCGCCAGCAGCTTGGTCCCATTACAGGGGGCTAGCAATCAGCCCCAGCATTTT,CASSLVPLQGASNQPQHF
TRBD1,TRBV28,TRBJ1-5,-,TGTGCCAGCATCCCCGGGACAGGGGCGGGGGATCAGCCCCAGCATTTT,CASIPGTGAGDQPQHF
-,TRBV3-1/TRBV3-2,TRBJ2-1,few,TGTGCCAGCAGCCAAGGAGGCCGGGGAACCTACAATGAGCAGTTCTTC,CASSQGGRGTYNEQFF
-,TRBV27,TRBJ2-7,once,TGTGCCAGCAGTTTTAAGGACAGCTACGAGCAGTACTTC,CASSFKDSYEQYF
-,TRBV11-3,TRBJ2-1,-,TGTGCCAGCAGCCCCCCCGGGGTCTTTTCCTACAATGAGCAGTTCTTC,CASSPPGVFSYNEQFF
-,TRBV10-3,TRBJ1-4,-,TGTGCCATCAGTGAGTCGAAGGGGATGGGTGAAAAACTGTTTTTT,CAISESKGMGEKLFF
TRBD1,TRBV5-6,TRBJ2-7,-,TGTGCCAGCAGCATAGGGACAGACCTCTACGAGCAGTACTTC,CASSIGTDLYEQYF
TRBD1,TRBV28,TRBJ2-7,-,TGTGCCAGCAGCACCTCGTCCAGGGGGCTAACGTACGAGCAGTACTTC,CASSTSSRGLTYEQYF
-,TRBV11-3,TRBJ2-3,-,TGTGCCAGCAGCGCGGGGCTGAGCACAGATACGCAGTATTTT,CASSAGLSTDTQYF
-,TRBV7-8,TRBJ2-3,-,TGTGCCAGCAGTGAGAACCCCACAGATACGCAGTATTTT,CASSENPTDTQYF
-,TRBV18,TRBJ1-6,-,TGTGCCAGCTCACCACGGGCAGGGGAGAATAATTCACCCCTCCACTTT,CASSPRAGENNSPLHF
TRBD1,TRBV29-1,TRBJ2-6,-,TGCAGCGTCTCGACAGGGGGGAGCTCTGGGGCCAACGTCCTGACTTTC,CSVSTGGSSGANVLTF
TRBD2,TRBV11-3,TRBJ2-5,-,TGTGCCAGCAGCCTAGGACTAGCGAGACTCCAAGAGACCCAGTACTTC,CASSLGLARLQETQYF
TRBD2,TRBV30,TRBJ2-3,-,TGTGCCTGGAGTAGCGGGAGTATAAATACGCAGTATTTT,CAWSSGSINTQYF
-,TRBV4-2,TRBJ1-2,once,TGTGCCAGCAGCCAAGATCCAGGATCCTATGGCTACACCTTC,CASSQDPGSYGYTF
-,TRBV9,TRBJ2-7,-,TGTGCCAGCAGCGTAGCTGGGGCGCCCTCCTACGAGCAGTACTTC,CASSVAGAPSYEQYF
-,TRBV30,TRBJ2-5,-,TGTGCCTGGACCCGGGGAGAGACCCAGTACTTC,CAWTRGETQYF
TRBD1,TRBV7-3,TRBJ2-1,-,TGTGCCAGCAGCTTGGCCCAGGGGGCCTACAATGAGCAGTTCTTC,CASSLAQGAYNEQFF
TRBD1,TRBV19,TRBJ2-7,-,TGTGCCAGTCAGGCCGGACAGGGGTCCGAGCAGTACTTC,CASQAGQGSEQYF
-,TRBV20-1,TRBJ1-5,-,TGCAGTGCTAGTTCTCCGGTGGGGGGAGGCAATCAGCCCCAGCATTTT,CSASSPVGGGNQPQHF
-,TRBV5-8,TRBJ1-4,-,TGTGCCAGCAGCTTGGTCAGGGAAGGACTAGGCCCACCTTTGAAACTGTTTTTT,CASSLVREGLGPPLKLFF
TRBD1,TRBV19,TRBJ1-5,-,TGTGCCACCACAAGGTGGCAGGGGGCTAATAGCAATCAGCCCCAGCATTTT,CATTRWQGANSNQPQHF
-,TRBV19,TRBJ2-7,once,TGTGCCAGTAGTGCAGGATCCCAAAACGAGCAGTACTTC,CASSAGSQNEQYF
-,TRBV5-1,TRBJ1-2,-,TGCGCCAGCTCCAGAGGCTTAGACCAAGCCTACACCTTC,CASSRGLDQAYTF
TRBD2,TRBV2,TRBJ2-1,-,TGTGCCAGCAGTGAGAACGGACTAGCGGGAAACAATGAGCAGTTCTTC,CASSENGLAGNNEQFF
-,TRBV29-1,TRBJ1-1,-,TGCAGCGTTGAACAGGGGATGAACACTGAAGCTTTCTTT,CSVEQGMNTEAFF
-,TRBV12-5,TRBJ1-1,-,TGTGCTAGTGGTTTGGTACTCGGGGGGAACACTGAAGCTTTCTTT,CASGLVLGGNTEAFF
-,TRBV29-1,TRBJ2-2,-,TGCAGCGTTGGCCCGGGACATAACACCGGGGAGCTGTTTTTT,CSVGPGHNTGELFF
TRBD2,TRBV19,TRBJ2-1,few,TGTGCCAGTAGTATAATTAGCGGGGCGTACAATGAGCAGTTCTTC,CASSIISGAYNEQFF
TRBD2,TRBV6-6,TRBJ2-2,few,TGTGCCAGCAGTTACGGGGAGGGGCTGTTTTTT,CASSYGEGLFF
TRBD1,TRBV3-1/TRBV3-2,TRBJ2-7,-,TGTGCCAGCAGCCACGGACAGGGGGCCTACGAGCAGTACTTC,CASSHGQGAYEQYF
TRBD2,TRBV9,TRBJ2-7,-,TGTGCCAGCAGCGTGGGGACTAGCGGCTCCCTCGGGCAGTACTTC,CASSVGTSGSLGQYF
-,TRBV30,TRBJ2-3,once,TGTGCCTGGAGTGACTTCTATGCAGATACGCAGTATTTT,CAWSDFYADTQYF
-,TRBV28,TRBJ1-1,-,TGTGCCAGCAGTTTCCCTCAGTCTGAAGCTTTCTTT,CASSFPQSEAFF
-,TRBV7-6,TRBJ1-5,-,TGTGCCAGCAGCTTAGGACAGGACGATCAGCCCCAGCATTTT,CASSLGQDDQPQHF
TRBD1,TRBV7-9,TRBJ2-5,-,TGTGCCAGCAGCTTAGCGTTACAGGGGGCCCAAGAGACCCAGTACTTC,CASSLALQGAQETQYF
-,TRBV5-1,TRBJ1-2,-,TGCGCCAGCAGCTTTGGGGGAGGCTATGGCTACACCTTC,CASSFGGGYGYTF
-,TRBV28,TRBJ1-1,-,TGTGCCAGCAGGGAGACTACTGAAGCTTTCTTT,CASRETTEAFF
-,TRBV10-2,TRBJ1-5,few,TGCGCCAGCAGTGAGTCGAGGGTTATGCGGCCCCAGCATTTT,CASSESRVMRPQHF
TRBD1,TRBV27,TRBJ1-6,-,TGTGCCAGCAGTTTAAAGGGACAGGGGTGGAGCTCCTATAATTCACCCCTCCACTTT,CASSLKGQGWSSYNSPLHF
TRBD2,TRBV12-5,TRBJ2-2,-,TGTGCTAGTGGTTTGGAACTAGCGGGATTGAACACCGGGGAGCTGTTTTTT,CASGLELAGLNTGELFF
-,TRBV11-2,TRBJ2-5,-,TGTGCCAGCAGCGGGGGGTTATTCGGGACCCAGTACTTC,CASSGGLFGTQYF
-,TRBV5-6,TRBJ2-7,-,TGTGCCAGCAGCTTGAGGAGGTACGAGCAGTACTTC,CASSLRRYEQYF
TRBD1,TRBV27,TRBJ1-6,many,TGTGCCAGCAGTCCGGGACAGGGAAATTCACCCCTCCACTTT,CASSPGQGNSPLHF